The next 9 T cell receptor beta chains were all read from a single sample in a study of T cell clonality in common variable immunodeficiency. Repertoires were generated with immunoSEQ multiplex PCR, while TCRdb's copy carries only in-frame clones and drops some. The table lists 50,000 to 60,000 clones, with no singletons. The sample was peripheral blood mononuclear cells. These receptors originate from a person aged 18-69 years in good health.

This clone was counted ten times or more. The junction shows a germline mismatch at one end, possibly a read error. The sequenced CDR3 bases are TGTGCTAGCAGTGCTGATAGCGGGGCAAACAATGAG. This gives the protein CASSADSGANNE. The CDR3, in full, reads CASSADSGANNEQFF. The chain links TRBV6-4 to TRBJ2-1; the match to TRBD2 covers 8 bases. The missing CDR3 end, 3 residues past where the read stops, is filled in from the germline J gene. Germline V gene sequence: CDR1 MRHNA, CDR2 SNTAGT. The CDR3 consists of 15 residues.

This clone has ten or more counts. The read halts 3 residues ahead of the CDR3 end, with the missing end drawn from the germline J gene. The rearrangement links TRBV30 to TRBJ1-3; D is possibly TRBD1 (5 bases). V shed 8 bases and J shed 1 base, with 18 bases lying between them. Germline V gene data show CDR1 as GTSNPN and CDR2 as SVGIG (reference sequence). The CDR3 extends over 15 amino acids. The CDR3 bases that were read are TGTGCCCGGGACGGGGGAAGTAGTTCTGGAAACACC. As protein: CARDGGSSSGNT. The full CDR3 protein reads CARDGGSSSGNTIYF.

Notes on this clone: The read ends 3 residues early relative to the CDR3; the germline J gene fills the gap. The same CDR3 is also encoded by other DNA sequences in this sample. This chain joins TRBV20-1 and TRBJ2-1; no definite D call. The CDR3 has 15 residues. Trimming removed 6 bases from V and 3 bases from J, with 18 bases in between. Germline V gene lookup returns CDR1 DFQATT and CDR2 SNEGSKA (reference sequence). The CDR3: CSAPRQELLYNEQFF. The sequenced CDR3 bases are TGCAGTGCACCGAGGCAGGAGCTCCTCTACAATGAG.

This clone came up many times. The read falls 3 residues short of the CDR3 end, and the missing part is taken from the germline J gene. V and J are TRBV20-1 and TRBJ2-1; 13 bases map to TRBD2. Unmatched junction bases numbered 4, after V lost 0 bases and J lost 8 bases. The CDR3 spans 15 residues. Germline values: CDR1 DFQATT, CDR2 SNEGSKA (reference sequence). This CDR3 is CSAREGLAGMDEQFF. CDR3 DNA, as far as it was read: TGCAGTGCTAGAGAGGGACTAGCGGGAATGGATGAG.

This clone appeared many times. The read ends 3 residues before the CDR3 terminus; that terminus is restored from the germline J gene. J is TRBJ1-2 and V is TRBV5-1; D is undetermined. The CDR3 has 15 residues. Germline values: CDR1 SGHRS, CDR2 YFSETQ. Between the trimmed V and J ends, which lost 4 bases and 4 bases, there was a span of 17 bases. The sequenced CDR3 bases are TGCGCCAGCAGCCCAGGACTCCGGATGAGCTATGGC. The encoded protein is CASSPGLRMSYG. The CDR3 as a whole reads CASSPGLRMSYGYTF.

In the case of this clone: The CDR3 end falls 3 residues outside the read, so it is completed with the germline J gene. The chain carries TRBV7-3 and TRBJ1-2, with D unresolved. Per the germline V gene, CDR1 is SGHTA and CDR2 is FQGTGA. CDR3 length equals 13 residues. The covered CDR3 bases are TGTGCCAGCAGCCTCACGAACTACAATGAC. Translated, it gives CASSLTNYND. The whole CDR3 region reads CASSLTNYNDYTF.

This clone showed up many times. Read data end 3 residues before the CDR3 end; the end is taken from the germline J gene. The V and J genes are TRBV5-4 and TRBJ1-1; unclear D gene. Trimming removed 4 bases from V and 0 bases from J, with 7 bases in between. The CDR3 consists of 13 residues. The V gene's germline CDR1 is SGHNT and CDR2 YYREEE (reference sequence). The CDR3 region is CASSSGMNTEAFF. CDR3 DNA, as far as it was read: TGTGCCAGCAGCAGCGGGATGAACACTGAA.

This clone came up many times. The missing CDR3 end, 3 residues past where the read stops, is filled in from the germline J gene. The J gene is TRBJ1-5, the V gene TRBV6-1; perhaps TRBD1 as D (5 bases). This CDR3 has 16 amino acids. CDR1 MNHNS and CDR2 SASEGT come from the germline V gene. V lost 2 bases and J lost 3, with 14 bases in between. CDR3 region: CASSEPVRQINQPQHF. Incomplete CDR3 DNA: TGTGCCAGCAGTGAACCCGTCCGACAGATCAATCAGCCC.

In its sample, this clone was seen many times. The read gets to within 3 residues of the CDR3 end, and the germline J gene fills in the rest. The genes are TRBV19 and TRBJ1-1; 7 bases are shared with TRBD1. Looked up from germline, CDR1 is LNHDA and CDR2 is SQIVND (reference sequence). CDR3 size: 13 residues. The CDR3 sequence: CASSQQGLKGAFF. The sequenced CDR3 bases are TGTGCCAGTAGTCAACAGGGGCTCAAGGGG.